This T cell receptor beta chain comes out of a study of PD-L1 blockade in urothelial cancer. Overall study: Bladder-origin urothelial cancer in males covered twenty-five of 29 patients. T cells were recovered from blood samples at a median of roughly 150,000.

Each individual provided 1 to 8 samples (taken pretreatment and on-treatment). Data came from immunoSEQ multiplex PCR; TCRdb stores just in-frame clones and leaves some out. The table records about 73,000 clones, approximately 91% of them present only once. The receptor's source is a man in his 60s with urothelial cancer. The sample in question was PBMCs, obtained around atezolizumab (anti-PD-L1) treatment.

This CDR3 reads CASSPTGVEKLFF. In nucleotides, the CDR3 is TGTGCCAGCAGTCCGACAGGGGTTGAAAAACTGTTTTTT. V gene TRBV27 combines with J gene TRBJ1-4, with 8 bases matching TRBD1. The CDR3 runs 13 residues. Germline trimming cut 5 bases from V and 7 bases from J; bases unmatched to any gene: 3. CDR1 and CDR2 (germline): MNHEY, SMNVEV (reference sequence).